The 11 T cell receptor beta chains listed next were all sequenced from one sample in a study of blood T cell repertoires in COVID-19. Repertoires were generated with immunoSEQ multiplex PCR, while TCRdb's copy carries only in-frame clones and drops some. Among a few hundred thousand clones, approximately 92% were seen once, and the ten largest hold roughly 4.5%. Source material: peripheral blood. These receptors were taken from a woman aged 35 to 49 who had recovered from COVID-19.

The CDR3 nucleotides are TGTGCCAGCAGCCCTCCTGTTTCGGGGGGGCATAATGAGCAGTTCTTC. Protein product: CASSPPVSGGHNEQFF. The rearrangement joins TRBV9 to TRBJ2-1, with 8 bases fitting TRBD2. J was trimmed by 7 bases and V by 4 bases; bases with no gene match: 13. The germline V gene has CDR1 SGDLS and CDR2 YYNGEE. CDR3 size: 16 residues.

CDR3 sequence: CASSLNVLEETQYF. The CDR3, as DNA: TGTGCCAGCAGCTTAAATGTCCTAGAAGAGACCCAGTACTTC. The chain combines TRBV7-6 with TRBJ2-5; D gene uncertain. The CDR3 loop spans 14 amino acids. The V end lost 2 bases, the J end lost 3 bases, and 10 bases lay between the germline ends. Germline V gene data show CDR1 as SGHVS and CDR2 as FNYEAQ.

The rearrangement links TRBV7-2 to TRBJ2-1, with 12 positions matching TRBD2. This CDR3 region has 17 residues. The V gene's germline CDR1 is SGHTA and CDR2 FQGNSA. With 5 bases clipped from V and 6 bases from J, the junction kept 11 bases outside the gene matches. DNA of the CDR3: TGTGCCAGCAGCGTAGTGGCCGGGACTAGCGGGTCCAATGAGCAGTTCTTC. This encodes CASSVVAGTSGSNEQFF.

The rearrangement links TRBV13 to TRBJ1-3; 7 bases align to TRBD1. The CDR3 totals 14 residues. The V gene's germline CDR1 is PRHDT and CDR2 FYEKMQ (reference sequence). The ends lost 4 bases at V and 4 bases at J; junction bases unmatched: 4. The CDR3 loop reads CASSSTGVGNTIYF. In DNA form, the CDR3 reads TGTGCCAGCAGCTCAACAGGGGTGGGAAACACCATATATTTT.

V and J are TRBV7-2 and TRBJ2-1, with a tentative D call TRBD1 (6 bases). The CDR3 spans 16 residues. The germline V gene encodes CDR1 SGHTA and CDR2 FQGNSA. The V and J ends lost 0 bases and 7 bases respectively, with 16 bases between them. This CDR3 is CASSLALQGRGNEQFF. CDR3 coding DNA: TGTGCCAGCAGCTTAGCGCTACAGGGTCGAGGGAATGAGCAGTTCTTC.

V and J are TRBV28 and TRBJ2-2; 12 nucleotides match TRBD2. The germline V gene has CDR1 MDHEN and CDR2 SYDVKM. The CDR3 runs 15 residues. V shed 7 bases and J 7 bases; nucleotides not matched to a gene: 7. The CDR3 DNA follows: TGTGCCAGCAACCCTAGCGGGGGGGCGATCGGGGAGCTGTTTTTT. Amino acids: CASNPSGGAIGELFF.

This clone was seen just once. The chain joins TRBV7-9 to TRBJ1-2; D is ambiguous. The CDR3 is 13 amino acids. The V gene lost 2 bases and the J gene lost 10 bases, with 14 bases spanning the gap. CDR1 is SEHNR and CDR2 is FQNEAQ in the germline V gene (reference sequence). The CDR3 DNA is TGTGCCAGCAGCTTATCTCAGGTGCAGTCCTACACCTTC. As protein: CASSLSQVQSYTF.

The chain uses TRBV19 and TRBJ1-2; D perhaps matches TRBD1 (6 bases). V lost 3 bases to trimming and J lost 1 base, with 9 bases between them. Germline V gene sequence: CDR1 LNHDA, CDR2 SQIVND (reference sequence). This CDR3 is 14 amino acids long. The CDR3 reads CASSMTGDNYGYTF. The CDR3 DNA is TGTGCCAGTAGTATGACAGGAGATAACTATGGCTACACCTTC.

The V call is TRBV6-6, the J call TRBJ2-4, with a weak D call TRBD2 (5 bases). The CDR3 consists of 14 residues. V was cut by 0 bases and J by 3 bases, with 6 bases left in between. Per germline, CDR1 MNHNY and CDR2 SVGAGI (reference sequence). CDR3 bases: TGTGCCAGCAGTTACTCCGGGGACAAAAACATTCAGTACTTC. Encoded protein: CASSYSGDKNIQYF.

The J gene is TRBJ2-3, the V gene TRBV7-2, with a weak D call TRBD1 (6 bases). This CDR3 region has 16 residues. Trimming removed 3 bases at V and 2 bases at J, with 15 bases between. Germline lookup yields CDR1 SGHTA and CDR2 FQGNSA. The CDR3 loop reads CASSFGSDRYTDTQYF. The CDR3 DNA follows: TGTGCCAGCAGCTTCGGTTCGGACAGATACACAGATACGCAGTATTTT.

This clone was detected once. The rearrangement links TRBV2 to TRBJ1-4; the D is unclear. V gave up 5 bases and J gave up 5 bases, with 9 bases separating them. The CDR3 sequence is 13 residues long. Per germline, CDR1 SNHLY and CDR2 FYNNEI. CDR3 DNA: TGTGCCAGCAGTTGGAGGTACAATGAAAAACTGTTTTTT. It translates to CASSWRYNEKLFF.